The 23 T cell receptor beta chains listed next were all sequenced from one sample in a study of blood T cell repertoires in COVID-19. The assay was immunoSEQ multiplex PCR, and TCRdb's table has in-frame clones only and misses some. The sample includes around 140,000 clones, approximately 89% of them seen just once. The sequenced sample was peripheral blood. The receptors come from a woman between 45 and 60 years old with acute or convalescent COVID-19.

This sequence joins TRBV6-5 and TRBJ2-7; no reliable D call. The CDR3 length is 14 residues. Trimming left V 6 bases short and J 0 bases short, with 12 bases between. Germline values: CDR1 MNHEY, CDR2 SVGAGI. This CDR3 is CASSNDWPSYEQYF. The DNA for the CDR3 is TGTGCCAGCAGCAATGACTGGCCCTCCTACGAGCAGTACTTC.

The chain combines TRBV4-2 with TRBJ2-7, with D possibly matching TRBD1 (5 bases). Germline loops: CDR1 LGHNA, CDR2 YNFKEQ. The CDR3 sequence is 13 residues long. Between the trimmed V and J ends, which lost 3 bases and 7 bases, there was a span of 13 bases. Here the CDR3 reads CASSQGLGQEQYF. The CDR3 nucleotides are TGTGCCAGCAGCCAGGGGTTGGGGCAGGAGCAGTACTTC.

This clone was seen a few times. The V and J genes are TRBV5-1 and TRBJ2-1, with 11 bases lining up with TRBD2. Germline V gene lookup returns CDR1 SGHRS and CDR2 YFSETQ. The CDR3 spans 16 residues. Trimming removed 3 bases from V and 5 bases from J; junction bases left unmatched: 7. The CDR3 region is CASSYRTSGPHNEQFF. As DNA, the CDR3 is TGCGCCAGCAGCTATCGGACTAGCGGGCCACACAATGAGCAGTTCTTC.

The V call is TRBV11-3, the J call TRBJ2-3, with 7 bases matching TRBD1. CDR1 SGHNT and CDR2 YENEEA come from the germline V gene. V dropped 6 bases and J dropped 3; count of bases not matched to a gene: 3. The CDR3 loop spans 13 amino acids. CDR3 nucleotides: TGTGCCAGCAGAGGACAGGCTACAGATACGCAGTATTTT. It yields the protein CASRGQATDTQYF.

The genes are TRBV30 and TRBJ2-1; D is possibly TRBD2 (7 bases). Germline assignment: CDR1 GTSNPN and CDR2 SVGIG (reference sequence). Deletions cut 5 bases from V and 7 bases from J, with 12 bases between. This CDR3 spans 12 amino acids. The CDR3 sequence is CAWRGGRNEQFF. CDR3 coding DNA: TGTGCCTGGCGCGGGGGCCGGAATGAGCAGTTCTTC. Looking up the rest from reference TRBV30 and TRBJ2-1 gives the full variable domain: SQTIHQWPATLVQPVGSPLSLECTVEGTSNPNLYWYRQAAGRGLQLLFYSVGIGQISSEVPQNLSASRPQDRQFILSSKKLLLSDSGFYLCAWRGGRNEQFFGPGTRLTVL.

The gene calls are TRBV27 and TRBJ2-2, with D perhaps matching TRBD2 (5 bases). The CDR3 covers 13 residues. The V gene's germline CDR1 is MNHEY and CDR2 SMNVEV (reference sequence). V lost 2 bases, J lost 8 bases, and 9 bases lay in between. The CDR3 nucleotides read TGTGCCAGCAGTTTACGAGGGAATGGGGAGCTGTTTTTT. Its translation: CASSLRGNGELFF.

This rearrangement joins TRBV25-1 to TRBJ2-5, with D possibly TRBD2 on 5 matching bases. The V gene lost 6 bases and the J gene lost 4 bases, with 12 bases spanning the gap. CDR1 is MGHDK, CDR2 SYGVNS, per germline. The CDR3 runs 13 residues. The CDR3 spells CASRTTAAETQYF. The CDR3 DNA sequence: TGTGCCAGCAGGACTACAGCGGCAGAGACCCAGTACTTC.

The chain recombines TRBV12-3 or TRBV12-4 with TRBJ1-2; D not certain. There are 13 residues in the CDR3. V dropped 6 bases and J dropped 0 bases, with 8 bases sitting between them. CDR3 sequence reads: CASSVFSNYGYTF. In DNA form, the CDR3 reads TGTGCCAGCAGCGTTTTTTCTAACTATGGCTACACCTTC.

As for this clone: This sample includes further DNA sequences coding for the same CDR3. The chain has TRBV5-4 and TRBJ2-1; D possibly corresponds to TRBD2 (5 bases). V dropped 0 bases and J dropped 7 bases, with 14 bases sitting between them. The CDR3 spans 15 residues. Germline loops: CDR1 SGHNT, CDR2 YYREEE (reference sequence). Here the CDR3 DNA reads TGTGCCAGCAGCTTGGGCGGCCGGGCGGGTAATGAGCAGTTCTTC. Translation gives CASSLGGRAGNEQFF.

The J gene is TRBJ2-7, the V gene TRBV9, with D maybe TRBD1 (5 bases). Trimming left V 4 bases short and J 6 bases short, with 20 bases between. The CDR3 length is 15 residues. Germline CDR1 reads SGDLS; CDR2 reads YYNGEE. CDR3 residues: CASSTQIDSYGEQYF. CDR3 nucleotide sequence: TGTGCCAGCAGCACTCAAATAGACAGCTACGGCGAGCAGTACTTC.

This clone was seen a single time. The chain carries TRBV5-1 and TRBJ2-7, with 7 bases that match TRBD1. Unmatched junction bases numbered 7, after V lost 4 bases and J lost 3 bases. CDR3 size: 14 residues. Germline values: CDR1 SGHRS, CDR2 YFSETQ. The CDR3 nucleotides are TGCGCCAGCAGCCTTCCCGGGACAGACTACGAGCAGTACTTC. Its protein is CASSLPGTDYEQYF.

Worth noting for this clone: Germline and junction disagree at one end, which may indicate a read error. CDR3: CASSLRETEAFF. CDR3 nucleotides: TGTGCTAGCAGCTTAAGGGAGACTGAAGCTTTCTTT. The V gene is TRBV7-7, the J gene TRBJ1-1; D gene unclear. Germline CDR1 SSHAT, CDR2 FNYEAQ (reference sequence). The CDR3 extends over 12 amino acids. Supplemented by reference TRBV7-7 and TRBJ1-1, the full variable domain reads GAGVSQSPRYKVTKRGQDVTLRCDPISSHATLYWYQQALGQGPEFLTYFNYEAQPDKSGLPSDRFSAERPEGSISTLTIQRTEQRDSAMYRCASSLRETEAFFGQGTRLTVV.

The V and J genes are TRBV7-9 and TRBJ1-1; D gene uncertain. Germline V CDR1 and CDR2: SEHNR, FQNEAQ (reference sequence). V was shortened by 2 bases and J by 8 bases, with 12 bases between the two germline ends. This CDR3 region has 13 residues. For the CDR3, the DNA is TGTGCCAGCAGCTTAATGATTACAGCAGAAGCTTTCTTT. Translating it yields CASSLMITAEAFF.

This rearrangement joins TRBV18 to TRBJ2-1, with D perhaps TRBD2 (5 bases). The ends were cut back, 4 bases at V and 3 bases at J, with 19 bases in the middle. This CDR3 spans 17 amino acids. Germline values: CDR1 KGHSH, CDR2 LQKENI. The CDR3 is CASSLIVPGGFYNEQFF. CDR3 DNA: TGTGCCAGCTCACTCATCGTACCAGGCGGGTTCTACAATGAGCAGTTCTTC.

Concerning this clone itself: One end of the junction varies from germline; a read error may be responsible. The V gene is TRBV7-7, the J gene TRBJ2-1, with 11 bases aligning to TRBD2. The CDR3 consists of 17 residues. Germline lookup yields CDR1 SSHAT and CDR2 FNYEAQ (reference sequence). The chain's CDR3 is CASSPGPLAGGPGEQFF. The CDR3 DNA sequence: TGTGCTAGCAGCCCCGGACCTTTAGCGGGAGGGCCAGGCGAGCAGTTCTTC. The full variable domain, completed using reference TRBV7-7 and TRBJ2-1, is GAGVSQSPRYKVTKRGQDVTLRCDPISSHATLYWYQQALGQGPEFLTYFNYEAQPDKSGLPSDRFSAERPEGSISTLTIQRTEQRDSAMYRCASSPGPLAGGPGEQFFGPGTRLTVL.

The rearrangement joins TRBV19 to TRBJ2-7, with TRBD1 identical over 8 bases. The CDR3 loop spans 14 amino acids. CDR1 LNHDA and CDR2 SQIVND come from the germline V gene (reference sequence). The V and J ends lost 10 bases and 1 base, in that order; junction bases with no gene match: 9. DNA for the CDR3: TGTGCCACTGCCCGGACAGGGCCGTCCTACGAGCAGTACTTC. Protein sequence: CATARTGPSYEQYF.

The V call is TRBV19, the J call TRBJ1-2; D is undetermined. The length of the CDR3 is 15 residues. Germline lookup yields CDR1 LNHDA and CDR2 SQIVND (reference sequence). Trimming left V 7 bases short and J 4 bases short, with 19 bases between. Here the CDR3 reads CASKEGSIWSYGYTF. The CDR3 bases are TGTGCCAGTAAAGAGGGCTCGATATGGTCCTATGGCTACACCTTC. The full variable domain, its missing parts supplied by reference TRBV19 and TRBJ1-2, is DGGITQSPKYLFRKEGQNVTLSCEQNLNHDAMYWYRQDPGQGLRLIYYSQIVNDFQKGDIAEGYSVSREKKESFPLTVTSAQKNPTAFYLCASKEGSIWSYGYTFGSGTRLTVV.

The CDR3 loop reads CASSSAGTEETQYF. The DNA of the CDR3 is TGTGCCAGCAGTTCGGCCGGGACAGAAGAGACCCAGTACTTC. The chain combines TRBV27 with TRBJ2-5; 7 bases are a match to TRBD1. J lost 3 bases, V lost 4 bases, and 5 bases had no gene match. Germline V gives CDR1 MNHEY, CDR2 SMNVEV (reference sequence). There are 14 residues in the CDR3.

The chain recombines TRBV7-8 with TRBJ2-3, with TRBD1 matching 10 bases. The CDR3 has 16 amino acids. V gave up 5 bases and J gave up 1 base; unmatched junction bases: 6. The germline gives CDR1 SGHVS, CDR2 FQNEAQ. CDR3 sequence: CASSIPGTGGTDTQYF. The CDR3 nucleotides read TGTGCCAGCAGCATCCCCGGGACAGGGGGCACAGATACGCAGTATTTT.

The CDR3 reads CSVAGQQAGELFF. The CDR3 bases are TGCAGCGTTGCAGGGCAGCAAGCCGGGGAGCTGTTTTTT. V usage is TRBV29-1 and J usage is TRBJ2-2; maybe TRBD1 (5 bases). Trimming removed 4 bases from V and 6 bases from J, with 12 bases in between. Germline loops: CDR1 SQVTM, CDR2 ANQGSEA. The CDR3 is made up of 13 amino acids.

This clone was recorded once. The chain couples TRBV7-2 to TRBJ2-5; TRBD1 might be the D (7 bases). The CDR3 extends over 13 amino acids. The germline V gene has CDR1 SGHTA and CDR2 FQGNSA. V gave up 5 bases and J gave up 5 bases, with 12 bases separating them. This chain's CDR3 is CASSAGGMETQYF. In DNA, the CDR3 is TGTGCCAGCAGCGCAGGGGGGATGGAGACCCAGTACTTC.

The chain recombines TRBV6-6 with TRBJ2-1, with D uncertain. CDR1 is MNHNY and CDR2 is SVGAGI in the germline V gene (reference sequence). V was shortened by 3 bases and J by 0 bases, with 9 bases between the two germline ends. There are 15 residues in the CDR3. In nucleotides, the CDR3 is TGTGCCAGCAGTTATTTCATGAGCTCCTACAATGAGCAGTTCTTC. The encoded protein is CASSYFMSSYNEQFF.

In DNA form, the CDR3 reads TGTGCCAGCTCACCAATCCCGGGGTCGGGGGAGACCCAGTACTTC. Protein: CASSPIPGSGETQYF. The chain uses TRBV18 and TRBJ2-5; TRBD2 is a possible D gene (5 bases). V lost 2 bases, J lost 5 bases, and 15 bases lay in between. Germline CDR1 reads KGHSH; CDR2 reads LQKENI. The CDR3 length is 15 residues.